This TCR beta chain was documented in a study of Graves' ophthalmopathy and Graves' hyperthyroidism. Broader study findings: Blood also contained most of the expanded thyroid clonotypes above 0.001 frequency.

TCR beta CDR3 amplification used RNA transcripts. Amplification began with first-round RT-PCR using HTBI primers, then second-round multiplex PCR was performed. Using its own MiXCR run on the multiplex PCR reads, TCRdb lists one record per CDR3 protein. The data contain over a million distinct CDR3 sequences, less than 45% of them singletons. V was pared by 6 bases and J by 5 bases, with 7 bases between. CDR3 length equals 11 residues. This clonotype was seen repeatedly, ten times or more. The antigen is not known. Enrollment excluded any patients with other autoimmune diseases, uncontrolled infections, pregnancy or lactation. Orbital computed tomography and thyroid ultrasound, along with TRAb, serum thyroxine and clinical symptoms, underpinned diagnosis.

This sequence joins TRBV12-3 or TRBV12-4 and TRBJ1-1, with D possibly TRBD1 on 5 matching bases. The receptor comes from an adult man with Graves' hyperthyroidism. Source material: peripheral blood or thyroid tissue (not recorded which). The CDR3 sequence is CASSWGTEAFF. In nucleotides, the CDR3 is TGTGCCAGCAGCTGGGGGACTGAAGCTTTCTTT.